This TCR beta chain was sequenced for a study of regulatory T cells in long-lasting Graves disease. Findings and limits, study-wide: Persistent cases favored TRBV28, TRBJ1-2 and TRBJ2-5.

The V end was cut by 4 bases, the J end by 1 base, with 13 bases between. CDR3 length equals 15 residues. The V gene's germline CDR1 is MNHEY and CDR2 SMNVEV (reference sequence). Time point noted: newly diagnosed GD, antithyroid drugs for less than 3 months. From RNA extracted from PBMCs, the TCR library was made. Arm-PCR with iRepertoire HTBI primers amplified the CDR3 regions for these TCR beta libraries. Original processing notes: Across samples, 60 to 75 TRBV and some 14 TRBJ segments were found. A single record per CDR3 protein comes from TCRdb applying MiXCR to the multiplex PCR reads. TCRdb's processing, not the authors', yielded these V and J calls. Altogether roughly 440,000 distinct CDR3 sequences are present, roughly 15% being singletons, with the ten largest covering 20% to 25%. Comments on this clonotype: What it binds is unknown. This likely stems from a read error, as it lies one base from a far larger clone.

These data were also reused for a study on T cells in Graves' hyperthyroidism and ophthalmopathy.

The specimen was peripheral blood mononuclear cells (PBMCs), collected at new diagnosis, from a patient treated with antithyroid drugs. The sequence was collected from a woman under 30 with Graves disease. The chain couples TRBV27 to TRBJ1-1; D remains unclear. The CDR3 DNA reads TGTGCCAGCAGTTCCCTCGTCCAGAAGAACACTGAAGCTTTCTTT. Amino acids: CASSSLVQKNTEAFF.